This is a list of T cell receptor beta chains from one sample in a study of T-cell reconstitution after alpha-beta-depleted transplantation in children. TCRdb called the PCR reads again in MiXCR, with one record for every CDR3 protein. Of about 830,000 distinct CDR3 sequences in the sample, approximately 15% were seen once. The sample consisted of PBMCs, mostly from graft donor cells, taken 360 days after TCRalphabeta/CD19-depleted stem cell transplant. The receptors come from a male patient between 5 and 17 years old who had a stem cell transplant for acute lymphoblastic leukemia, so the T cells may come from the graft donor. Each CDR3 is given with its conserved first and last residue. D genes are given only for firm matches. Where a row states a size, it is once, few, many or the class of an expanded clone; other rows omit it.

CASSVTMLRDNPSEQFF	TGTGCCAGCAGCGTAACTATGTTGAGGGACAACCCCTCTGAGCAGTTCTTC	.	.	TRBJ2-1	TRBV9
CASSLLLGDQETQYF	TGTGCCAGCAGCCTCCTTTTAGGGGACCAAGAGACCCAGTACTTC	.	.	TRBJ2-5	TRBV7-8
CASSQAAGTGGHQPQHF	TGCGCCAGCAGCCAAGCAGCTGGGACAGGGGGCCATCAGCCCCAGCATTTT	.	TRBD1	TRBJ1-5	TRBV4-1
CASSLSGTGVYHTEAFF	TGCGCCAGCAGCTTGTCCGGGACAGGGGTCTACCACACTGAAGCTTTCTTT	.	TRBD1	TRBJ1-1	TRBV5-1
CASIFNGYTF	TGTGCCAGCATATTTAATGGCTACACCTTC	.	.	TRBJ1-2	TRBV7-9
CASYYGLTGVTEAFF	TGTGCCAGCTACTACGGTCTTACAGGGGTAACTGAAGCTTTCTTT	few	TRBD1	TRBJ1-1	TRBV19
CATSDGVYGYTF	TGTGCCACCAGTGACGGAGTTTATGGCTACACCTTC	.	.	TRBJ1-2	TRBV24-1
CATSRPGAYYEQYF	TGTGCCACCAGCAGACCCGGGGCCTACTACGAGCAGTACTTC	few	.	TRBJ2-7	TRBV15
CASSRDRLNTEAFF	TGTGCCAGCTCACGAGACAGGTTGAACACTGAAGCTTTCTTT	.	.	TRBJ1-1	TRBV18
CASRLAGGFADTQYF	TGTGCCAGCAGACTAGCGGGAGGGTTCGCAGATACGCAGTATTTT	few	TRBD2	TRBJ2-3	TRBV12-3/TRBV12-4
CASSLICSNQPQHF	TGCGCCAGCAGCTTGATATGTAGCAATCAGCCCCAGCATTTT	few	.	TRBJ1-5	TRBV5-1
CASSLQGHMSYEQYF	TGTGCCAGCAGCTTACAGGGACACATGAGCTACGAGCAGTACTTC	many	.	TRBJ2-7	TRBV12-3/TRBV12-4
CASTAGIQGDYEQYF	TGTGCCAGCACCGCGGGGATCCAGGGGGACTACGAGCAGTACTTC	.	.	TRBJ2-7	TRBV7-9
CASSETSVNEQFF	TGCGCCAGCAGCGAGACTAGCGTGAATGAGCAGTTCTTC	many	TRBD2	TRBJ2-1	TRBV5-1
CSVGRGRDQPQHF	TGCAGCGTTGGAAGGGGGCGAGATCAGCCCCAGCATTTT	.	TRBD1	TRBJ1-5	TRBV29-1
CSATRTSGALYEQYF	TGCAGTGCTACTCGGACTAGCGGAGCCCTCTACGAGCAGTACTTC	.	TRBD2	TRBJ2-7	TRBV20-1
CASSLAKGLAATDTQYF	TGTGCCAGCAGCTTAGCGAAGGGACTAGCTGCCACAGATACGCAGTATTTT	few	TRBD2	TRBJ2-3	TRBV7-2
CASSLRMGRRTEAFF	TGTGCCAGCAGCTTAAGGATGGGGCGACGGACTGAAGCTTTCTTT	few	.	TRBJ1-1	TRBV11-2
CASSLQSTDTQYF	TGTGCCAGCAGCTTACAAAGCACAGATACGCAGTATTTT	many	.	TRBJ2-3	TRBV11-2
CATSSRRSGNTIYF	TGTGCCACCAGCTCAAGGCGCTCTGGAAACACCATATATTTT	few	.	TRBJ1-3	TRBV15
CASSLRTGLKAYEQYF	TGCGCCAGCAGCTTGAGGACGGGACTCAAAGCCTACGAGCAGTACTTC	many	.	TRBJ2-7	TRBV5-1
CASSLDGGATYEQYF	TGCGCCAGCAGCTTGGATGGGGGAGCGACCTACGAGCAGTACTTC	many	.	TRBJ2-7	TRBV5-1
CASSFARSQGPLYEQYF	TGTGCCAGCAGCTTCGCCCGCTCTCAGGGGCCACTCTACGAGCAGTACTTC	.	.	TRBJ2-7	TRBV5-5
CATSDSWGSTDTQYF	TGTGCCACCAGTGATTCCTGGGGTAGCACAGATACGCAGTATTTT	.	.	TRBJ2-3	TRBV24-1
CASSELPGGVGYTF	TGTGCCAGCAGTGAACTCCCAGGGGGAGTGGGCTACACCTTC	.	TRBD1	TRBJ1-2	TRBV6-1
CASSLSGGIYYEQYF	TGTGCCAGCAGTTTATCGGGGGGCATCTACTACGAGCAGTACTTC	.	.	TRBJ2-7	TRBV27
CSVAAGVPYEQYF	TGCAGCGTTGCTGCGGGGGTCCCCTACGAGCAGTACTTC	.	TRBD2	TRBJ2-7	TRBV29-1
CATSRGLTYGYTF	TGTGCCACCAGCAGAGGGCTGACCTATGGCTACACCTTC	.	.	TRBJ1-2	TRBV15
CSARGGQGKGRDYGYTF	TGCAGTGCTAGAGGGGGGCAGGGAAAGGGCCGGGACTATGGCTACACCTTC	.	.	TRBJ1-2	TRBV20-1
CASSASGTVGAQYF	TGTGCCAGCAGCGCTTCAGGGACCGTGGGGGCCCAGTACTTC	.	.	TRBJ2-5	TRBV9
CAISGAQTSSYEQYF	TGTGCCATCAGTGGTGCCCAAACCAGCTCCTACGAGCAGTACTTC	.	.	TRBJ2-7	TRBV10-3
CASSATGYAQETQYF	TGTGCCAGCAGCGCCACAGGATACGCTCAAGAGACCCAGTACTTC	.	.	TRBJ2-5	TRBV9
CASSQAFLQGHTVAFF	TGTGCCAGCAGCCAAGCCTTCCTCCAGGGACACACTGTAGCTTTCTTT	few	.	TRBJ1-1	TRBV3-1
CASRRTVYGYTF	TGTGCCAGCAGGAGGACGGTCTATGGCTACACCTTC	few	.	TRBJ1-2	TRBV12-3/TRBV12-4
CSVGASGNTIYF	TGCAGCGTTGGGGCCTCTGGAAACACCATATATTTT	many	.	TRBJ1-3	TRBV29-1
CASSHRGRNQPQHF	TGTGCCAGCAGTCACAGGGGGAGGAATCAGCCCCAGCATTTT	many	TRBD1	TRBJ1-5	TRBV25-1
CSARDPSGSRPEQYF	TGCAGTGCTAGAGATCCCAGCGGGAGCCGCCCCGAGCAGTACTTC	.	TRBD2	TRBJ2-7	TRBV20-1
CASSILAGAVTDTQYF	TGTGCCAGTAGTATTTTAGCGGGAGCGGTCACAGATACGCAGTATTTT	.	TRBD2	TRBJ2-3	TRBV19
CASSLLQGSYNEQFF	TGCGCCAGCAGCTTGCTACAGGGGTCTTACAATGAGCAGTTCTTC	many	TRBD1	TRBJ2-1	TRBV5-1
CASSQAIAGGIYNEQFF	TGCGCCAGCAGCCAAGCGATAGCGGGAGGGATCTACAATGAGCAGTTCTTC	.	TRBD2	TRBJ2-1	TRBV4-1
CASSPEWTGNTEAFF	TGCGCCAGCAGCCCCGAATGGACAGGGAACACTGAAGCTTTCTTT	few	TRBD1	TRBJ1-1	TRBV5-1
CATSRGGLAGQETQYF	TGTGCCACCAGCAGAGGGGGACTAGCGGGCCAAGAGACCCAGTACTTC	.	TRBD2	TRBJ2-5	TRBV15
CAVMGRMNTEAFF	TGTGCCGTCATGGGACGGATGAACACTGAAGCTTTCTTT	many	.	TRBJ1-1	TRBV12-3/TRBV12-4
CASSPRLVDDEQFF	TGTGCCAGCAGCCCAAGACTAGTGGACGATGAGCAGTTCTTC	few	.	TRBJ2-1	TRBV5-4
CASSQEGKDYLLSSSYEQYF	TGCGCCAGCAGCCAAGAAGGCAAGGACTATCTCCTCTCCAGCTCCTACGAGCAGTACTTC	.	.	TRBJ2-7	TRBV4-1
CASSARVYNEQFF	TGTGCCAGCAGCGCACGCGTTTACAATGAGCAGTTCTTC	few	.	TRBJ2-1	TRBV12-3/TRBV12-4